The sequence of this T cell receptor (beta chain) was determined in a study of tumor-infiltrating lymphocytes in primary liver carcinoma. On the study more broadly: Each of the growths was stage T1-T3 N0M0, extending roughly 4.2 to 11 cm across.

The input was roughly 0.5 ug total RNA; TCR beta cDNA was made from it with a constant-region primer. Three nested multiplex PCR rounds, a slightly modified ARM-PCR, produced the libraries for TCR beta. TRBV1-TRBV30 forward primers paired with a C-beta reverse primer were used in the first two PCR rounds, which ran roughly 10 cycles each. In TCRdb, the multiplex PCR reads were re-called with MiXCR into one record per CDR3 protein. The sample contains around 81,000 distinct CDR3 sequences, 70% to 80% of which appear only once. Taking about 18-30 mg of unsorted bulk tissue, the authors co-extracted RNA and DNA. In germline, CDR1 is SQVTM, CDR2 ANQGSEA. The CDR3 is 15 amino acids. Study results and caveats: With p = 0.039, the top-250-clone fraction in tumors significantly exceeded that in blood.

Of note for this clonotype: The antigen remains undetermined. A much larger clone differs from this one at a single base, so this may be a read error.

Input material: liver tumor tissue from sampling region 4. Subset defined: tumor region T4, right-lateral pole. The rearrangement uses TRBV29-1 and TRBJ2-6; D might be TRBD1 (5 bases). The receptor's source is a woman aged 60-70 years with primary liver carcinoma and hepatitis B virus infection. CDR3 bases: TGCAGCGTGGCAGGATCAGTAGCTGGGGCCAACGTCCTGTCTTTC. This encodes CSVAGSVAGANVLSF.